The entry below describes one T cell receptor (beta chain). This clone was seen a handful of times. The clone's antigen remains unknown. The record has no base qualities; no much larger clone is one base away. The data stem from a study of beta chain features in type 1 diabetes listed by TCRdb under 2018. Concerning the study at large: Patients and healthy donors did not differ in mean age, gender distribution, total cell number or subset yield. A total of approximately 110,000,000 sorted cells were examined across all samples, and a strong correlation was observed between cell number per subset and RNA yield. Naive and central memory subsets were obtained from all 30 or so donors, but regulatory and stem cell-like memory subsets were isolated from only 8 patients and about eight healthy donors. The study compared the TCRB repertoires of sorted circulating CD4+ T cell subsets in recently diagnosed type 1 diabetes patients with those in matched healthy donors. Paper-wide results and their limitations: Naive, central memory and regulatory TCRB repertoires appeared to be more alike among patients than among healthy donors. Because cDNA was sequenced instead of genomic DNA, highly expressing activated cells could be over-represented, though the groups showed no difference in activation or CD3 levels. Type 1 diabetes patients showed a moderate but significant shortening of TCRB CDR3 length in all four CD4+ subsets. PCR might favor shorter templates, but patient and control samples were amplified and corrected together, so any skew would affect both groups equally. Because the HLA sub-analyses included only small numbers of individuals, any influence of HLA type on TCRB rearrangement was left unresolved. At VDJ recombination sites, patients with type 1 diabetes made fewer insertions and deleted more nucleotides, a pattern implying thymic rearrangement abnormalities.

A single peripheral blood draw of approximately 120 mL on average was collected from each donor into heparinised tubes. A BD FACSAria II and a panel including CD45RO, CCR7, CD25, CD127, CD95 and CD27 were used to sort naive, central memory, regulatory and stem cell-like memory CD4+ T cells. All sorted populations exceeded 95% purity. PBMCs were isolated immediately by Lymphoprep density gradient centrifugation and stained directly without culture. To minimize batch effects, samples were stained and sorted in pairs, one healthy donor with one patient per experiment. The CDR3 contains 9 residues, cysteine and phenylalanine counted. The sequence is cut down to CDR3 DNA, 27 bases in frame from base 1. V is pared back by 6 bases and J by 2 bases, with 1 base lying between the germline termini. The germline V gene encodes CDR1 DFQATT and CDR2 SNEGSKA (reference sequence). The entire isolated RNA was reverse transcribed using the High Capacity cDNA Reverse Transcription Kit, and thus expressed TCRB transcripts were sequenced. Deep immunoSEQ sequencing was performed on naive, central memory and regulatory T cell samples, with an average of roughly 3.3 million total reads per sample. After sorted cells were lysed in RLT buffer, RNA was extracted with DNase-treated RNeasy Micro or Mini kits, with the choice depending on cell number. Each cell subset was processed separately to prevent cross-contamination, with patient and healthy donor samples processed together. TCRB sequences were amplified from cDNA with the immunoSEQ multiplex PCR, producing 87-bp fragments spanning the CDR3 region. Sequencing of the amplicons was done on the Illumina HiSeq platform. In the paper's pipeline: Synthetic template baselines were used to correct PCR bias computationally, reads within Hamming distance 2 were collapsed, and singletons that could not be merged were discarded. Reads were aligned against IMGT to assign V, D and J genes, CDR3 length and insertions or deletions at six rearrangement sites. Within each subset, clonotype counts were normalized to sorted cell number, after which true diversity and Gini coefficients were computed with the tcR R package. The overlap coefficient, calculated on TCRB nucleotide sequences, was used to measure repertoire sharing. As a proxy for the pre-selection repertoire, out-of-frame TCRB sequences from naive cells were analyzed. This is the immuneACCESS table as TCRdb keeps it, with only in-frame sequences that have V and J called. A part of the clones is gone; compared with another copy, unresolved V genes explain less than half, and the rest is unexplained. D and trimming come from the DNA, and the V and J calls and clone size come from that table. Present in this sample are 620,000 or so clones, around 15% of which were seen just once. The ten largest account for around 0.1% of the sample.

This TCR came from a man in his late teens or twenties in good health. Sequencing was performed on naive CD4+ T cells from blood. Sample cell subset or site, as interpreted from the label and publication: true naive CD4+ T cells. The V and J genes are TRBV20-1 and TRBJ2-5, with no D gene named confidently. The CDR3 region: CSAQETQYF. The DNA sequence is given as TGCAGTGCGCAAGAGACCCAGTACTTC.